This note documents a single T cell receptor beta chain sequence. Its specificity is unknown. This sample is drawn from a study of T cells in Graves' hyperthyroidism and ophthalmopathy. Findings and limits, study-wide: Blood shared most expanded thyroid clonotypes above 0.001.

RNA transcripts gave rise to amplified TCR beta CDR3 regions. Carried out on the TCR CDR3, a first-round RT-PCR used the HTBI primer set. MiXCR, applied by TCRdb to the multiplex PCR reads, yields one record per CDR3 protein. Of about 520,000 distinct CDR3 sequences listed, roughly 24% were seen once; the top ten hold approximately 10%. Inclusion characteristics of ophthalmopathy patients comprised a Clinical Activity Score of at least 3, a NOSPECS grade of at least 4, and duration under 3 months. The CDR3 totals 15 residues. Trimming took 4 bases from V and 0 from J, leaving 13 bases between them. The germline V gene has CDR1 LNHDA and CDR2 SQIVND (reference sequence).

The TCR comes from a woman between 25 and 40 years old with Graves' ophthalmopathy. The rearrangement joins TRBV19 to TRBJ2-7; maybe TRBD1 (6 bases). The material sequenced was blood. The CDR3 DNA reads TGTGCCAGTAGTAGTTATGGGGACATCTCCTACGAGCAGTACTTC. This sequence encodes CASSSYGDISYEQYF.